This paragraph reports one T cell receptor beta chain. TCRdb called the 5' RACE reads again in MiXCR, with one record for every CDR3 protein. The sample yields some 200,000 distinct CDR3 sequences, 9.5% to 15% seen once. The record originates from a study of CD8 T cells in ankylosing spondylitis. The CDR3 contains 14 residues. The rearrangement joins TRBV21-1 to TRBJ2-1; the listed D gene, TRBD2, was not tested against the DNA. TRBV21-1 is given as a pseudogene. This TCR derives from a male donor with ankylosing spondylitis or in good health (not recorded which). Sequencing was carried out using blood, either unsorted or a sorted T cell fraction (not recorded which). CDR3 DNA: TGTGCCAGCAGCAAATGGAACGGGACTAGGGTTCGATTCTTC. Its translation is CASSKWNGTRVRFF.